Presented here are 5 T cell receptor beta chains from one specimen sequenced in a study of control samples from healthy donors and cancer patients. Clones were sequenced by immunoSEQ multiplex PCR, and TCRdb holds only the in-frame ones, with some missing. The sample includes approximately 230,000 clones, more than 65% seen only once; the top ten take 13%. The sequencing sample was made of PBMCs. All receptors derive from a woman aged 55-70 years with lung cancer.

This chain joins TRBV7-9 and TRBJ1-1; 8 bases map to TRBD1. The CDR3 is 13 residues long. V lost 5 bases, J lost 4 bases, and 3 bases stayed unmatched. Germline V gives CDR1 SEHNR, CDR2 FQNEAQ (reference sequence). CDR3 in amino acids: CASSPQGATEAFF. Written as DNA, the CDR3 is TGTGCCAGCAGCCCCCAGGGGGCCACTGAAGCTTTCTTT.

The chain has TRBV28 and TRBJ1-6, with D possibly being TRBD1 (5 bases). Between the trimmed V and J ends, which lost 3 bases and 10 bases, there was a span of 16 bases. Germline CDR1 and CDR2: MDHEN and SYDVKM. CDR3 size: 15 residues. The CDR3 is CASSFAGDDDSPLHF. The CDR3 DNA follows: TGTGCCAGCAGTTTTGCGGGGGATGACGACTCACCCCTCCACTTT.

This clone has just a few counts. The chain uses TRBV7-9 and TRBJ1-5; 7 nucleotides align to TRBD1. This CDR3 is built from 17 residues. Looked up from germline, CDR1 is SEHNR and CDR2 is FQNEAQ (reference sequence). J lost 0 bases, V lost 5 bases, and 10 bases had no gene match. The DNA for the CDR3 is TGTGCCAGCAGCCCGGGAGGGACAGTCGATAGCAATCAGCCCCAGCATTTT. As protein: CASSPGGTVDSNQPQHF.

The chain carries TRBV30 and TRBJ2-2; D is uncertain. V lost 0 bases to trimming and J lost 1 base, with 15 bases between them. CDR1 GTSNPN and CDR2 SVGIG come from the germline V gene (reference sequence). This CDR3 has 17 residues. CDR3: CAWSVHRQRKNTGELFF. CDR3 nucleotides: TGTGCCTGGAGTGTACATAGGCAGCGAAAGAACACCGGGGAGCTGTTTTTT.

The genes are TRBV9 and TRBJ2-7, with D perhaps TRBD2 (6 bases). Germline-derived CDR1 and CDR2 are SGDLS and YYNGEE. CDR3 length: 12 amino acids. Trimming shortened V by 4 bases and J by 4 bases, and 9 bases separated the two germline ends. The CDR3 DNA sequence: TGTGCCAGCAGCTCGGCGGGGTACGAGCAGTACTTC. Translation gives CASSSAGYEQYF.